Sequencing of this TCR beta chain was carried out in a study of T cells in Graves' hyperthyroidism and ophthalmopathy. Study-wide results and limits: Among thyroid clonotypes expanded above 0.001, most also appeared in blood.

A patient was excluded if there was uncontrolled infection, other autoimmune disease, pregnancy or lactation. For the diagnoses, clinical symptoms, serum thyroxine and TRAb, thyroid ultrasound and orbital computed tomography were used. This clonotype was seen many times. The antigen is not known. This CDR3 has 16 amino acids. CDR1 is SNHLY and CDR2 is FYNNEI in the germline V gene. The trim removed 5 bases at V and 1 base at J, leaving 7 bases unmatched. The CDR3 regions of TCR beta were amplified from RNA transcripts. During a first-round RT-PCR of the TCR CDR3, the HTBI primer set was used. Each CDR3 protein is one row after TCRdb ran MiXCR on the multiplex PCR reads. The sample holds around 450,000 distinct CDR3 sequences, 15% to 18% seen once.

Material for sequencing was blood. The receptor was derived from a woman in her late teens or twenties with Graves' hyperthyroidism. The gene calls are TRBV2 and TRBJ2-3, with 9 bases matching TRBD1. DNA of the CDR3: TGTGCCAGCAGTAAAACGGGACAGGGTCGCACAGATACGCAGTATTTT. This sequence encodes CASSKTGQGRTDTQYF.